A selection of T cell receptor beta chains follows, all from one sample in a study of blood T cell repertoires in COVID-19. TCRdb keeps only in-frame clones here, not all; method: immunoSEQ multiplex PCR. The table shows 150,000 or so clones, with 80% to 95% occurring only once. What was sequenced was peripheral blood. These receptors all stem from a young man with COVID-19, enrolled during active disease. The CDR3 runs from the conserved cysteine through the conserved F or W. A D gene is named only where the DNA matches it firmly. Clone size is stated in some rows and not others, as once, few, many or a class when expanded.

j_gene | abundance | v_gene | d_gene | CDR3aa | CDR3nt
TRBJ1-2 | - | TRBV7-9 | TRBD1 | CASSLPLRGRNYGYTF | TGTGCCAGCAGCTTACCGCTCAGGGGGCGCAACTATGGCTACACCTTC
TRBJ1-1 | once | TRBV6-2/TRBV6-3 | - | CASSHRVVVNTEAFF | TGTGCCAGCAGTCACAGGGTGGTTGTGAACACTGAAGCTTTCTTT
TRBJ1-2 | - | TRBV24-1 | - | CATSDFADGYTF | TGTGCCACCAGTGATTTTGCGGATGGCTACACCTTC
TRBJ1-6 | - | TRBV19 | TRBD1 | CASSIQTGDNSPLHF | TGTGCCAGTAGTATACAGACAGGGGATAATTCACCCCTCCACTTT
TRBJ2-5 | - | TRBV5-6 | - | CASSLGGLGETQYF | TGTGCCAGCAGCTTGGGGGGGCTGGGTGAGACCCAGTACTTC
TRBJ2-1 | - | TRBV4-2 | TRBD2 | CASSQGGGAENEQFF | TGTGCCAGCAGCCAAGGCGGGGGGGCTGAAAATGAGCAGTTCTTC
TRBJ2-3 | - | TRBV12-5 | TRBD2 | CASGSLTSPDTQYF | TGTGCTAGTGGTTCCCTGACTAGCCCAGATACGCAGTATTTT
TRBJ1-4 | - | TRBV7-2 | - | CASSLSLDEKLFF | TGTGCCAGCAGCTTATCGTTAGATGAAAAACTGTTTTTT
TRBJ1-2 | few | TRBV27 | - | CASSFDGGLDGYTF | TGTGCCAGCAGTTTCGATGGAGGGCTGGATGGCTACACCTTC
TRBJ2-7 | - | TRBV4-2 | TRBD2 | CASSVTSGYEQYF | TGTGCCAGCAGTGTTACTAGCGGCTACGAGCAGTACTTC
TRBJ1-5 | - | TRBV28 | - | CASSSPQEGQPQHF | TGTGCCAGCAGTTCGCCCCAGGAGGGTCAGCCCCAGCATTTT
TRBJ2-5 | - | TRBV9 | TRBD1 | CASSVGLTGGEETQYF | TGTGCCAGCAGCGTAGGGCTCACAGGGGGCGAAGAGACCCAGTACTTC
TRBJ1-3 | - | TRBV6-5 | - | CASSYQGTTGNTIYF | TGTGCCAGCAGTTACCAGGGGACTACTGGAAACACCATATATTTT
TRBJ1-1 | - | TRBV9 | - | CASSVVPETEAFF | TGTGCCAGCAGCGTAGTACCTGAGACTGAAGCTTTCTTT
TRBJ1-1 | - | TRBV5-4 | TRBD1 | CASSLSVGTAGNTEAFF | TGTGCCAGCAGCTTGAGCGTGGGGACAGCGGGGAACACTGAAGCTTTCTTT
TRBJ2-1 | - | TRBV6-2/TRBV6-3 | TRBD1 | CASSFTGTAYNEQFF | TGTGCCAGCAGTTTTACGGGGACAGCCTACAATGAGCAGTTCTTC
TRBJ1-1 | - | TRBV6-5 | - | CASSKGLRFAEAFF | TGTGCCAGCAGTAAGGGGCTCCGTTTCGCTGAAGCTTTCTTT
TRBJ1-4 | - | TRBV28 | - | CASSSLGLNEKLFF | TGTGCCAGCAGTTCCCTGGGGCTTAATGAAAAACTGTTTTTT
TRBJ2-1 | - | TRBV20-1 | - | CSASSPSSTEQFF | TGCAGTGCTAGTTCACCTTCTAGCACTGAGCAGTTCTTC
TRBJ1-1 | - | TRBV18 | - | CASSPLFPGREEAFF | TGTGCCAGCTCACCACTGTTCCCTGGACGGGAGGAGGCTTTCTTT
TRBJ1-1 | - | TRBV19 | TRBD1 | CASSLGWTGGTEAFF | TGTGCCAGTAGTCTGGGATGGACAGGGGGCACTGAAGCTTTCTTT
TRBJ1-6 | - | TRBV6-6 | TRBD1 | CASSKTPTGYNSPLHF | TGTGCCAGCAGTAAGACCCCGACAGGGTATAATTCACCCCTCCACTTT
TRBJ1-3 | - | TRBV5-6 | TRBD1 | CASSRDRAGNTIYF | TGTGCCAGCAGCCGGGACAGGGCGGGAAACACCATATATTTT
TRBJ2-4 | - | TRBV29-1 | - | CSVGGLAKNIQYF | TGCAGCGTTGGAGGACTAGCCAAAAACATTCAGTACTTC
TRBJ1-2 | - | TRBV28 | - | CASSFSGSVGYGYTF | TGTGCCAGCAGCTTTTCGGGATCGGTGGGCTATGGCTACACCTTC
TRBJ1-1 | - | TRBV6-5 | TRBD1 | CASTPGQGVTEAFF | TGTGCCAGCACCCCGGGACAGGGAGTCACTGAAGCTTTCTTT
TRBJ1-2 | once | TRBV4-1 | - | CASSQGLPGGYTF | TGCGCCAGCAGCCAAGGGCTTCCGGGTGGCTACACCTTC
TRBJ1-2 | - | TRBV18 | TRBD1 | CASSKDRAGYGYTF | TGTGCCAGCTCAAAGGACAGGGCAGGCTATGGCTACACCTTC
TRBJ1-1 | - | TRBV6-5 | TRBD1 | CASSRQGLGTEAFF | TGTGCCAGCAGTCGACAGGGCCTTGGGACTGAAGCTTTCTTT